This passage covers 9 T cell receptor beta chains from one sample sequenced in a study of CD8 T cells in Susac syndrome. Reverse transcription used about 0.45 to 1 ug RNA and random hexamers. One entry per CDR3 protein results from TCRdb running MiXCR on the immunoSEQ multiplex PCR reads. The sample lists more than 250,000 distinct CDR3 sequences, 90% to 95% occurring once. Sequenced: CD4+ T cells from PBMCs. The receptors derive from a human donor with multiple sclerosis.

V is TRBV28 and J is TRBJ2-3, with a tentative D call TRBD2 (7 bases). In germline, CDR1 is MDHEN, CDR2 SYDVKM. CDR3 length: 15 residues. V was shortened by 8 bases and J by 1 base, with 16 bases between the two germline ends. CDR3 sequence (DNA): TGTGCCAGCTCATCTTGGGGGGGCGGCACAGATACGCAGTATTTT. Its protein product is CASSSWGGGTDTQYF.

The chain carries TRBV19 and TRBJ2-2; D is uncertain. Germline loops: CDR1 LNHDA, CDR2 SQIVND (reference sequence). Deletions cut 5 bases from V and 8 bases from J, with 6 bases between. CDR3 length: 11 amino acids. The CDR3 sequence: CASSGVGELFF. CDR3 nucleotides: TGTGCCAGTAGTGGGGTGGGGGAGCTGTTTTTT.

The genes are TRBV23-1 and TRBJ2-7; D gene uncertain. TRBV23-1 is an ORF, with its function uncertain. Trimming cost V 1 base and J 0 bases, with 13 bases left between them. The length of the CDR3 is 16 residues. This CDR3 is CASSQYSAHNSYEQYF. Here the CDR3 DNA reads TGCGCCAGCAGTCAATATTCAGCGCACAACTCCTACGAGCAGTACTTC.

This clonotype has more than one count but fewer than ten. This chain joins TRBV6-1 and TRBJ2-3; unclear D gene. Germline-derived CDR1 and CDR2 are MNHNS and SASEGT. The CDR3 spans 13 residues. V lost 0 bases to trimming and J lost 3 bases, with 4 bases between them. This chain's CDR3 is CASSEARTDTQYF. In DNA, the CDR3 is TGTGCCAGCAGTGAAGCGAGGACAGATACGCAGTATTTT.

The chain joins TRBV7-2 to TRBJ1-2; 8 bases are a match to TRBD1. Trimming cost V 5 bases and J 3 bases; bases outside gene matches: 8. The CDR3 has 15 residues. CDR1 SGHTA and CDR2 FQGNSA come from the germline V gene. The CDR3 loop reads CASSTRTGIDYGYTF. CDR3 DNA sequence: TGTGCCAGCAGCACCCGGACAGGGATCGACTATGGCTACACCTTC. Full variable domain (remainder filled in from reference TRBV7-2 and TRBJ1-2): GAGVSQSPSNKVTEKGKDVELRCDPISGHTALYWYRQSLGQGLEFLIYFQGNSAPDKSGLPSDRFSAERTGGSVSTLTIQRTQQEDSAVYLCASSTRTGIDYGYTFGSGTRLTVV.

The chain combines TRBV28 with TRBJ1-5; D uncertain. The CDR3 has 12 amino acids. V lost 6 bases and J lost 9, with 12 bases in between. Germline V gives CDR1 MDHEN, CDR2 SYDVKM. In DNA form, the CDR3 reads TGTGCCAGCAGGGGTCCTGTTTCGCCCCAGCATTTT. Protein: CASRGPVSPQHF.

This clonotype was observed once. CDR3 protein: CASTRDRRYTEAFF. CDR3 coding DNA: TGTGCCAGCACCAGGGACAGGCGTTACACTGAAGCTTTCTTT. The V and J genes are TRBV12-3 or TRBV12-4 and TRBJ1-1; 8 bases line up with TRBD1. J lost 3 bases, V lost 7 bases, and 7 bases had no gene match. There are 14 residues in the CDR3.

This chain joins TRBV27 and TRBJ2-3, with 7 nucleotides matching TRBD2. The CDR3 has 16 residues. Germline V gives CDR1 MNHEY, CDR2 SMNVEV (reference sequence). Trimming cost V 3 bases and J 0 bases; bases outside gene matches: 6. The CDR3 region is CASSLRSGISTDTQYF. The CDR3 DNA reads TGTGCCAGCAGTTTGAGAAGCGGGATTAGCACAGATACGCAGTATTTT.

This rearrangement joins TRBV4-1 to TRBJ2-2; weak D call: TRBD2 (5 bases). V was pared by 6 bases and J by 3 bases, with 17 bases between. Per the germline V gene, CDR1 is MGHRA and CDR2 is YSYEKL. The CDR3 has 16 residues. The CDR3 coding sequence is TGCGCCAGCAGGGATTGGCCGCGGCGGGACACCGGGGAGCTGTTTTTT. It yields the protein CASRDWPRRDTGELFF.